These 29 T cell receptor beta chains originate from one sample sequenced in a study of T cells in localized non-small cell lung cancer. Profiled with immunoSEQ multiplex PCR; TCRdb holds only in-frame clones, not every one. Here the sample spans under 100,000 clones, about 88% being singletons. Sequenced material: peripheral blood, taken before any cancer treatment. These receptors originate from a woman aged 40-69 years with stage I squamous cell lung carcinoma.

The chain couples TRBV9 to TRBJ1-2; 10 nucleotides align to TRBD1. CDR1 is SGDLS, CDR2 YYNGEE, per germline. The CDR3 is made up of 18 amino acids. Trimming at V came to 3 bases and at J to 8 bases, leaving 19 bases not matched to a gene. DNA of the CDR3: TGTGCCAGCAGCGACTACCCCGGGACAGGGGACGGTGGAGCGGGCTACACCTTC. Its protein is CASSDYPGTGDGGAGYTF. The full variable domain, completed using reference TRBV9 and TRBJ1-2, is DSGVTQTPKHLITATGQRVTLRCSPRSGDLSVYWYQQSLDQGLQFLIQYYNGEERAKGNILERFSAQQFPDLHSELNLSSLELGDSALYFCASSDYPGTGDGGAGYTFGSGTRLTVV.

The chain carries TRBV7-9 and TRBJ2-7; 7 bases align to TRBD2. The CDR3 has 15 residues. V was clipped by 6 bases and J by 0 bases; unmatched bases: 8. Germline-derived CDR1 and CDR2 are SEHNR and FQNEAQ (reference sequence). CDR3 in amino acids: CASRFERGNSYEQYF. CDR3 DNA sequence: TGTGCCAGCAGATTTGAGCGGGGAAACTCCTACGAGCAGTACTTC.

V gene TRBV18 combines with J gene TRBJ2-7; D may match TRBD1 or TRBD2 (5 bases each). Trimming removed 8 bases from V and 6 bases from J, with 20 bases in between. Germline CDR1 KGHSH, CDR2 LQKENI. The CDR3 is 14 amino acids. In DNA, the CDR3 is TGTGCCAGCACAGGAACTTCGAGGGGCACCGAGCAGTACTTC. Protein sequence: CASTGTSRGTEQYF.

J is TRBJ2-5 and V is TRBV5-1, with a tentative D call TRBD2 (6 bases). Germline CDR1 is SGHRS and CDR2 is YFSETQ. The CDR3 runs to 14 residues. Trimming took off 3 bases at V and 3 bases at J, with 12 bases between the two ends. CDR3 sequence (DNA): TGCGCCAGCAGCTCCGGGAGACAAGAAGAGACCCAGTACTTC. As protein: CASSSGRQEETQYF. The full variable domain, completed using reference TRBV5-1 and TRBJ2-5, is KAGVTQTPRYLIKTRGQQVTLSCSPISGHRSVSWYQQTPGQGLQFLFEYFSETQRNKGNFPGRFSGRQFSNSRSEMNVSTLELGDSALYLCASSSGRQEETQYFGPGTRLLVL.

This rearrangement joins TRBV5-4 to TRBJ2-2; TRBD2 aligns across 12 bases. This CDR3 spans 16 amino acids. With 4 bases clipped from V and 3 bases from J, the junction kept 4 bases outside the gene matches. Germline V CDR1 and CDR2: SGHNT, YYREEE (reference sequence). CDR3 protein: CASSRLAGEYTGELFF. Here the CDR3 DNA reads TGTGCCAGCAGCCGACTAGCGGGGGAGTACACCGGGGAGCTGTTTTTT.

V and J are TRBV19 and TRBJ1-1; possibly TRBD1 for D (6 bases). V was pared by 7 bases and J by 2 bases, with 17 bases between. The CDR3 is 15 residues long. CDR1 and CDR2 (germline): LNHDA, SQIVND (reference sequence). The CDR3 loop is CASIITGNSNTEAFF. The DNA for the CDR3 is TGTGCCAGTATTATTACAGGGAACTCCAACACTGAAGCTTTCTTT.

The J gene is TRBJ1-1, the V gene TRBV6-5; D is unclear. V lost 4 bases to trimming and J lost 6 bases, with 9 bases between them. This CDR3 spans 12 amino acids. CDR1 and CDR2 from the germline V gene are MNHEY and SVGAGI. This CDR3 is CASSSSTAEAFF. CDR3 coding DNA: TGTGCCAGCAGTTCGTCGACTGCTGAAGCTTTCTTT.

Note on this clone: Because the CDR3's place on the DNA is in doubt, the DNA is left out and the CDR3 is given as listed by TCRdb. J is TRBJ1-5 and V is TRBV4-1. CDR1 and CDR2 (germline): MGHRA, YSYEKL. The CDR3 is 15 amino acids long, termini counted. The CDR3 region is CASSPFGPGTQPQHF.

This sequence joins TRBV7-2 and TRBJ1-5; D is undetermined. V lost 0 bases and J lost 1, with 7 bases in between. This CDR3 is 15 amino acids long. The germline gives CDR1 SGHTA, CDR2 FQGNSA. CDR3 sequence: CASSLAGSSNQPQHF. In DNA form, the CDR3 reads TGTGCCAGCAGCTTAGCGGGCTCCAGCAATCAGCCCCAGCATTTT.

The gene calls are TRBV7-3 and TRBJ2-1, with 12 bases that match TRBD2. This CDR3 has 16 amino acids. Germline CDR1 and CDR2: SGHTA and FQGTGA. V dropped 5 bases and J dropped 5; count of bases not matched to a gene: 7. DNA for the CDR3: TGTGCCAGCAGCCCTCGGACTAGCGGGACTAACAATGAGCAGTTCTTC. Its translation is CASSPRTSGTNNEQFF.

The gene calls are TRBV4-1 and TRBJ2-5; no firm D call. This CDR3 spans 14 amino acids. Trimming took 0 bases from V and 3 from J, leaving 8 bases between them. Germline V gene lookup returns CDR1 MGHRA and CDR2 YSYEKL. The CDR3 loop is CASSQEGFEETQYF. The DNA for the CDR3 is TGCGCCAGCAGCCAAGAAGGGTTTGAAGAGACCCAGTACTTC.

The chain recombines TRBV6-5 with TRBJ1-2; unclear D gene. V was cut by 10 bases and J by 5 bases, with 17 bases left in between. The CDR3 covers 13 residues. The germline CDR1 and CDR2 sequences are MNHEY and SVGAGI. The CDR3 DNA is TGTGCCACCAAACCACCAGGACCTTATGGCTACACCTTC. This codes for CATKPPGPYGYTF.

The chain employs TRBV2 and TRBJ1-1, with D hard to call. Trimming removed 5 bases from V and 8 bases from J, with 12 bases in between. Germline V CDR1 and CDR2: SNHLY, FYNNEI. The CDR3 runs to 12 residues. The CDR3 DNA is TGTGCCAGCAGTCACCCCCCCCCGGAAGCTTTCTTT. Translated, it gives CASSHPPPEAFF.

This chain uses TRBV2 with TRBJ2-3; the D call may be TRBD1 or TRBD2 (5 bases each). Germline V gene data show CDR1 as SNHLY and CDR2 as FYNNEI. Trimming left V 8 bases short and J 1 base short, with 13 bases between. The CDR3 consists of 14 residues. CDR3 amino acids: CASSRDRRTDTQYF. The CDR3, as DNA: TGTGCCAGCTCACGGGACCGACGCACAGATACGCAGTATTTT. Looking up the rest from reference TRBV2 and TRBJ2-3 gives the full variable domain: EPEVTQTPSHQVTQMGQEVILRCVPISNHLYFYWYRQILGQKVEFLVSFYNNEISEKSEIFDDQFSVERPDGSNFTLKIRSTKLEDSAMYFCASSRDRRTDTQYFGPGTRLTVL.

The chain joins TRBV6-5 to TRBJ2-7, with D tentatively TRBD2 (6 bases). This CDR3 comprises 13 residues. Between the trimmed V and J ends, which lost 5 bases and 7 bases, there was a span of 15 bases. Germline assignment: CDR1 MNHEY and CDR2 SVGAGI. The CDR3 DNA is TGTGCCAGCAGTCCCCGGAGGGTCGGGGAGCAGTACTTC. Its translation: CASSPRRVGEQYF.

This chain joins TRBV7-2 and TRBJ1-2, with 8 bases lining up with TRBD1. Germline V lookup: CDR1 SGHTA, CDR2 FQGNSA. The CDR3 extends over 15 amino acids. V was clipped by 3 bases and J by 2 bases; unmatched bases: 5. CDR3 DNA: TGTGCCAGCAGCTTCCCGACAGGGGCGAACTATGGCTACACCTTC. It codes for CASSFPTGANYGYTF.

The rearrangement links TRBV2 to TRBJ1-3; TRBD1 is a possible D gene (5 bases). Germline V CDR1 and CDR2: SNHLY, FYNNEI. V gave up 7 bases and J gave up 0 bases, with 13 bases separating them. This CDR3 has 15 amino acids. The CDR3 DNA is TGTGCCAGCACCTATAGGGGAAGCTCTGGAAACACCATATATTTT. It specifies CASTYRGSSGNTIYF.

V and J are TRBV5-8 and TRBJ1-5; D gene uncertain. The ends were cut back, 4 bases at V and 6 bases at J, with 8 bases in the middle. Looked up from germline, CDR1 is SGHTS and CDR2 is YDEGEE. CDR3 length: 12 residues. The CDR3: CASSQRSQPQHF. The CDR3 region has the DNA TGTGCCAGCAGCCAGAGGAGTCAGCCCCAGCATTTT. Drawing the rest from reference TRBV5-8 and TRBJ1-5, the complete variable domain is EAGVTQSPTHLIKTRGQQATLRCSPISGHTSVYWYQQALGLGLQFLLWYDEGEERNRGNFPPRFSGRQFPNYSSELNVNALELEDSALYLCASSQRSQPQHFGDGTRLSIL.

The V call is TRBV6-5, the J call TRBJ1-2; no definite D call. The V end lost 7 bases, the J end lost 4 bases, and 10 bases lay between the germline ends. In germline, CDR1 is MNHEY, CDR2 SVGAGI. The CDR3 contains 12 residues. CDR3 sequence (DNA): TGTGCCAGCACCGACTCGGTCTATGGCTACACCTTC. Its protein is CASTDSVYGYTF.

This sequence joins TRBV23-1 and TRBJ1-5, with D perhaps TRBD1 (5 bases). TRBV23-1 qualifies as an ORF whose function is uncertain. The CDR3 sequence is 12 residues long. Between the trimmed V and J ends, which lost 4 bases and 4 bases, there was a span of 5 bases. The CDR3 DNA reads TGCGCCAGCAGTCGGGGGAATCAGCCCCAGCATTTT. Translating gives CASSRGNQPQHF.

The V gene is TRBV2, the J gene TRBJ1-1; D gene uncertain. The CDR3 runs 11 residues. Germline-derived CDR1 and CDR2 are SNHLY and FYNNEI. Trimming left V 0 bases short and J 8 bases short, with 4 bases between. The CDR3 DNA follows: TGTGCCAGCAGTGAAGCCTTGGAAGCTTTCTTT. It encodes CASSEALEAFF.

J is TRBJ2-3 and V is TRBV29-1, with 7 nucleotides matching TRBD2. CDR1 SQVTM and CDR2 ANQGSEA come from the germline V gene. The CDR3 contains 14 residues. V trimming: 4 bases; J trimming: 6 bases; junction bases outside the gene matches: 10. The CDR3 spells CSVVVGGVWDTQYF. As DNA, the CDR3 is TGCAGCGTTGTGGTGGGGGGGGTCTGGGATACGCAGTATTTT.

This CDR3 reads CASSAGRGQGVGNTEAFF. The CDR3 DNA reads TGTGCCAGCAGCGCGGGGAGAGGACAGGGGGTAGGGAACACTGAAGCTTTCTTT. The chain carries TRBV5-6 and TRBJ1-1, with TRBD1 matching over 10 bases. Germline loops: CDR1 SGHDT, CDR2 YYEEEE. The length of the CDR3 is 18 residues. With 4 bases clipped from V and 1 base from J, the junction kept 13 bases outside the gene matches.

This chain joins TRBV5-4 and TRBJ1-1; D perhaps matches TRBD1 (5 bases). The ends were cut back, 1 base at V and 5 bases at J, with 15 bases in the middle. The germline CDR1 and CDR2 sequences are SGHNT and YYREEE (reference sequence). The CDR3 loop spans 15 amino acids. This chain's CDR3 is CASSLPQGRRTEAFF. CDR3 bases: TGTGCCAGCAGCTTGCCGCAGGGTCGTCGGACTGAAGCTTTCTTT. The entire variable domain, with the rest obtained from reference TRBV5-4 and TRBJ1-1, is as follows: ETGVTQSPTHLIKTRGQQVTLRCSSQSGHNTVSWYQQALGQGPQFIFQYYREEENGRGNFPPRFSGLQFPNYSSELNVNALELDDSALYLCASSLPQGRRTEAFFGQGTRLTVV.

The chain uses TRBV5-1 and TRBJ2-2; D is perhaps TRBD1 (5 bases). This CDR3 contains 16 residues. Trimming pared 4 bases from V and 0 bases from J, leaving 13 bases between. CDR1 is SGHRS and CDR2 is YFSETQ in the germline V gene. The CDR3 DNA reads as TGCGCCAGCAGCGAAACAGGATCCGCGAACACCGGGGAGCTGTTTTTT. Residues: CASSETGSANTGELFF.

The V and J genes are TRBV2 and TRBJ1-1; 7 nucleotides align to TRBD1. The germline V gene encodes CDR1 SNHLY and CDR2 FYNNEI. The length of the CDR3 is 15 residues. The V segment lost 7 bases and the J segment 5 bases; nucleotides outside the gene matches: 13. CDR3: CASIDRAGRNTEAFF. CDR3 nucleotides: TGTGCCAGCATCGACAGGGCGGGGAGGAATACTGAAGCTTTCTTT.

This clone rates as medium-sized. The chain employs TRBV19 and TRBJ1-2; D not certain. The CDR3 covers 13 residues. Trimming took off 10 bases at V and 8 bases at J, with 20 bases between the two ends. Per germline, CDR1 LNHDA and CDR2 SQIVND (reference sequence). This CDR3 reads CATSRPGSMGYTF. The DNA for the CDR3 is TGTGCCACCTCCCGACCCGGTTCTATGGGCTACACCTTC.

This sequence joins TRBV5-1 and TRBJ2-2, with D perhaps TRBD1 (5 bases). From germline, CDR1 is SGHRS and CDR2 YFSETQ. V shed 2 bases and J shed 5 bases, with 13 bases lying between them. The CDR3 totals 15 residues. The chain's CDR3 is CASSLRQGRTGELFF. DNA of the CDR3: TGCGCCAGCAGCTTAAGGCAGGGTCGGACCGGGGAGCTGTTTTTT.

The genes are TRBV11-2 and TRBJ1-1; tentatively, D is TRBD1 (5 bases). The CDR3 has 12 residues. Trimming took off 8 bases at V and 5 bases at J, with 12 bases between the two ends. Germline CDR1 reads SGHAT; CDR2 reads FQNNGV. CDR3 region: CASRHWGTEAFF. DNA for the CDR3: TGTGCCAGCCGACACTGGGGGACTGAAGCTTTCTTT. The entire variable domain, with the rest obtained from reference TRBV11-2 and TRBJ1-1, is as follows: EAGVAQSPRYKIIEKRQSVAFWCNPISGHATLYWYQQILGQGPKLLIQFQNNGVVDDSQLPKDRFSAERLKGVDSTLKIQPAKLEDSAVYLCASRHWGTEAFFGQGTRLTVV.